The 26 T cell receptor beta chains listed next were all sequenced from one sample in a study of radiation and T cells in renal cell carcinoma. The treatment here: 15 Gy SBRT to primary tumor, nephrectomy 4 weeks later. TCRdb keeps only in-frame clones here, not all; method: immunoSEQ multiplex PCR. The sample yields approximately 23,000 clones, 47% seen once. This specimen consisted of tumor tissue, obtained from a patient whose treatment included radiotherapy and nephrectomy. The receptor set was obtained from a woman aged 45-65 years with renal cell carcinoma.

This clone was seen a few times. The chain links TRBV14 to TRBJ2-2; 9 bases fit TRBD1. Trimming removed 5 bases from V and 7 bases from J; junction bases left unmatched: 8. The CDR3 runs to 15 residues. Germline V gene sequence: CDR1 SGHDN, CDR2 FVKESK. CDR3 DNA: TGTGCCAGCAGCTACCGGGACAGGGCTATCGGGGAGCTGTTTTTT. This sequence encodes CASSYRDRAIGELFF. Supplemented by reference TRBV14 and TRBJ2-2, the full variable domain reads EAGVTQFPSHSVIEKGQTVTLRCDPISGHDNLYWYRRVMGKEIKFLLHFVKESKQDESGMPNNRFLAERTGGTYSTLKVQPAELEDSGVYFCASSYRDRAIGELFFGEGSRLTVL.

The chain links TRBV7-9 to TRBJ1-3, with D possibly matching TRBD1 (6 bases). The CDR3 spans 16 residues. Trimming left V 0 bases short and J 0 bases short, with 9 bases between. CDR1 SEHNR and CDR2 FQNEAQ come from the germline V gene (reference sequence). The CDR3 region is CASSLALGASGNTIYF. The CDR3 nucleotides read TGTGCCAGCAGCTTAGCTTTGGGGGCCTCTGGAAACACCATATATTTT.

The chain recombines TRBV5-1 with TRBJ2-1; D is perhaps TRBD2 (5 bases). Between the trimmed V and J ends, which lost 4 bases and 10 bases, there was a span of 15 bases. CDR1 is SGHRS, CDR2 YFSETQ, per germline. The CDR3 length is 13 residues. CDR3 coding DNA: TGCGCCAGCAGCGGTCTCCATGGGGAGGAGCAGTTCTTC. It encodes CASSGLHGEEQFF.

This chain uses TRBV6-5 with TRBJ1-1, with 7 bases that match TRBD1. This CDR3 is 15 amino acids long. Per the germline V gene, CDR1 is MNHEY and CDR2 is SVGAGI. Trimming took 2 bases from V and 5 from J; bases not matched to a gene: 8. CDR3 protein: CASSYGDRVLTEAFF. The CDR3 DNA reads as TGTGCCAGCAGTTACGGAGACAGGGTCCTTACTGAAGCTTTCTTT.

This chain uses TRBV2 with TRBJ2-6, with D unclear. Germline CDR1 SNHLY, CDR2 FYNNEI. Deletions cut 7 bases from V and 4 bases from J, with 11 bases between. CDR3 length: 14 residues. The CDR3 DNA is TGTGCCAGCACCCCCACGCTAGGGGCCAACGTCCTGACTTTC. Its translation is CASTPTLGANVLTF.

This clone was detected only a few times. This chain joins TRBV10-3 and TRBJ1-2; D may be TRBD1 (6 bases). Trimming cost V 11 bases and J 2 bases, with 12 bases left between them. This CDR3 is 12 amino acids long. Germline V gene sequence: CDR1 ENHRY, CDR2 SYGVKD. CDR3 sequence reads: CAPITGNYGYTF. The CDR3 nucleotides read TGTGCCCCCATCACAGGGAACTATGGCTACACCTTC.

The chain couples TRBV29-1 to TRBJ1-5; no firm D call. CDR3 length: 12 residues. Trimming left V 4 bases short and J 5 bases short, with 9 bases between. Per the germline V gene, CDR1 is SQVTM and CDR2 is ANQGSEA. Here the CDR3 reads CSVVVSDQPQHF. CDR3 in DNA: TGCAGCGTTGTCGTCAGCGATCAGCCCCAGCATTTT.

This clone was picked up many times. This chain joins TRBV13 and TRBJ1-6; D possibly corresponds to TRBD1 (5 bases). The ends were cut back, 5 bases at V and 3 bases at J, with 14 bases in the middle. Germline V gene sequence: CDR1 PRHDT, CDR2 FYEKMQ (reference sequence). This CDR3 region has 16 residues. In DNA, the CDR3 is TGTGCCAGCAGCCTGAGTGAGACAGTCTATAATTCACCCCTCCACTTT. Translating it yields CASSLSETVYNSPLHF. Based on the CDR3 plus reference TRBV13 and TRBJ1-6, the full variable domain is AAGVIQSPRHLIKEKRETATLKCYPIPRHDTVYWYQQGPGQDPQFLISFYEKMQSDKGSIPDRFSAQQFSDYHSELNMSSLELGDSALYFCASSLSETVYNSPLHFGNGTRLTVT.

The CDR3 nucleotides are TGTGCCAGCAGCTTATATTTGTGGACAGGGGGCAATGAGCAGTTCTTC. This codes for CASSLYLWTGGNEQFF. The chain links TRBV7-9 to TRBJ2-1, with 10 positions matching TRBD1. CDR1 and CDR2 (germline): SEHNR, FQNEAQ (reference sequence). Trimming cost V 2 bases and J 6 bases; bases outside gene matches: 7. The CDR3 covers 16 residues.

V usage is TRBV19 and J usage is TRBJ1-5; D call uncertain. The CDR3 consists of 15 residues. Trimming stripped 1 base from V and 9 bases from J, with 16 bases between. Germline CDR1 is LNHDA and CDR2 is SQIVND (reference sequence). CDR3 in DNA: TGTGCCAGTAGTATAGCCCCCTGGGCCCTGCGGCCCCAGCATTTT. This translates into CASSIAPWALRPQHF.

The chain joins TRBV9 to TRBJ1-2, with D perhaps matching TRBD1 (5 bases). The CDR3 totals 14 residues. Looked up from germline, CDR1 is SGDLS and CDR2 is YYNGEE. The germline V and J ends were trimmed by 0 bases and 4 bases, with 10 bases remaining between them. The CDR3 DNA sequence: TGTGCCAGCAGCGTAGGGGGCTCCAGCTATGGCTACACCTTC. Its protein product is CASSVGGSSYGYTF.

The chain combines TRBV5-6 with TRBJ2-5; 11 bases are shared with TRBD2. Per germline, CDR1 SGHDT and CDR2 YYEEEE. The V and J ends lost 4 bases and 3 bases, in that order; junction bases with no gene match: 5. The CDR3 loop spans 15 amino acids. This CDR3 is CASSRRGLAEETQYF. As DNA, the CDR3 is TGTGCCAGCAGCCGAAGGGGACTAGCGGAAGAGACCCAGTACTTC.

The gene calls are TRBV7-9 and TRBJ2-7; 10 bases match TRBD2. The CDR3 length is 16 residues. V dropped 5 bases and J dropped 2; count of bases not matched to a gene: 9. Germline loops: CDR1 SEHNR, CDR2 FQNEAQ (reference sequence). For the CDR3, the DNA is TGTGCCAGCAGCCAAGCAACTAGCGGGAAACCCTACGAGCAGTACTTC. This translates into CASSQATSGKPYEQYF.

The J gene is TRBJ2-1, the V gene TRBV7-9; no clear D gene. The CDR3 spans 19 residues. The germline CDR1 and CDR2 sequences are SEHNR and FQNEAQ (reference sequence). V lost 1 base and J lost 0, with 19 bases in between. The CDR3, as DNA: TGTGCCAGCAGCTTAGGGCGGCTATCACAGACGAGCTCCTACAATGAGCAGTTCTTC. The encoded protein is CASSLGRLSQTSSYNEQFF.

This clone was seen a handful of times. This CDR3 reads CSVEKPGTEAFF. Written as DNA, the CDR3 is TGCAGCGTTGAGAAACCGGGAACTGAAGCTTTCTTT. V is TRBV29-1 and J is TRBJ1-1; D ambiguous. CDR1 SQVTM and CDR2 ANQGSEA come from the germline V gene. The CDR3 covers 12 residues. The ends were cut back, 3 bases at V and 5 bases at J, with 10 bases in the middle.

The chain couples TRBV5-5 to TRBJ1-5; D gene unclear. The germline gives CDR1 SGHKS, CDR2 YYEKEE (reference sequence). V was clipped by 0 bases and J by 4 bases, with 11 bases between them. The CDR3 runs 15 residues. The CDR3 sequence: CASSLGHGLNQPQHF. CDR3 in DNA: TGTGCCAGCAGCTTGGGTCACGGTTTAAATCAGCCCCAGCATTTT.

The chain carries TRBV6-1 and TRBJ1-5, with a tentative D call TRBD1 (6 bases). Trimming left V 3 bases short and J 2 bases short, with 11 bases between. CDR1 MNHNS and CDR2 SASEGT come from the germline V gene. The CDR3 extends over 15 amino acids. CDR3: CASSELGARNQPQHF. The DNA for the CDR3 is TGTGCCAGCAGTGAGTTGGGGGCCCGCAATCAGCCCCAGCATTTT.

The V call is TRBV4-1, the J call TRBJ2-7, with D uncertain. The CDR3 is 15 amino acids. The germline V and J ends were trimmed by 4 bases and 3 bases, with 16 bases remaining between them. The V gene's germline CDR1 is MGHRA and CDR2 YSYEKL. This CDR3 reads CASSPPEATVYEQYF. In DNA, the CDR3 is TGCGCCAGCAGCCCCCCCGAGGCGACGGTCTACGAGCAGTACTTC.

The gene calls are TRBV11-2 and TRBJ2-3; weak D call: TRBD2 (5 bases). The V end lost 3 bases, the J end lost 5 bases, and 12 bases lay between the germline ends. CDR1 SGHAT and CDR2 FQNNGV come from the germline V gene. This CDR3 comprises 14 residues. The chain's CDR3 is CASSLALGVDTQYF. The CDR3 coding sequence is TGTGCCAGCAGCTTGGCCCTCGGGGTAGATACGCAGTATTTT.

The chain joins TRBV19 to TRBJ2-3; 9 bases are a match to TRBD2. The CDR3 sequence is 15 residues long. Germline values: CDR1 LNHDA, CDR2 SQIVND (reference sequence). V shed 5 bases, J shed 5 bases, and the junction held 8 bases outside the gene matches. CDR3: CASSGIVTSGDTQYF. CDR3 nucleotides: TGTGCCAGTAGTGGGATAGTGACTAGCGGAGATACGCAGTATTTT.

A few counts support this clone. One end of the junction fails to match germline, which may point to a read error. The gene calls are TRBV6-6 and TRBJ1-2; 7 bases map to TRBD1. The CDR3 totals 14 residues. Germline V lookup: CDR1 MNHNY, CDR2 SVGAGI (reference sequence). The CDR3 DNA reads TGTGCCAGCAGATACTCGACAGGGACCTATGGCTACACCTTC. Translation: CASRYSTGTYGYTF.

The chain has TRBV2 and TRBJ2-1, with 11 bases identical to TRBD2. Germline trimming cut 5 bases from V and 10 bases from J; bases unmatched to any gene: 4. The CDR3 length is 13 residues. Per the germline V gene, CDR1 is SNHLY and CDR2 is FYNNEI. In DNA, the CDR3 is TGTGCCAGCAGTTATCTAGCGGGGGGCGAGCAGTTCTTC. Protein sequence: CASSYLAGGEQFF.

This clone was counted many times. The chain has TRBV19 and TRBJ1-6; D possibly corresponds to TRBD1 (6 bases). Trimming stripped 7 bases from V and 6 bases from J, with 16 bases between. The germline CDR1 and CDR2 sequences are LNHDA and SQIVND (reference sequence). There are 15 residues in the CDR3. The CDR3 bases are TGTGCCAGTACCCAGGGGACCGCCTCTAATTCACCCCTCCACTTT. It is translated as CASTQGTASNSPLHF.

This clone is labeled as medium-sized. The chain is built from TRBV7-9 and TRBJ2-3; tentatively, D is TRBD2 (6 bases). This CDR3 spans 15 amino acids. The V and J ends lost 6 bases and 3 bases respectively, with 16 bases between them. Germline V gene data show CDR1 as SEHNR and CDR2 as FQNEAQ (reference sequence). CDR3: CASRVSWEVTDTQYF. The CDR3 DNA reads TGTGCCAGCAGAGTTAGCTGGGAGGTTACAGATACGCAGTATTTT.

The chain carries TRBV6-5 and TRBJ1-1; the D is unclear. V lost 3 bases and J lost 1, with 9 bases in between. The CDR3 has 14 residues. Germline assignment: CDR1 MNHEY and CDR2 SVGAGI. Written as DNA, the CDR3 is TGTGCCAGCAGTTATAAGGTGAAGAACACTGAAGCTTTCTTT. This gives the protein CASSYKVKNTEAFF.

V gene TRBV30 combines with J gene TRBJ1-1; possibly TRBD1 for D (5 bases). V lost 2 bases to trimming and J lost 1 base, with 8 bases between them. The CDR3 is 13 residues long. Germline CDR1 reads GTSNPN; CDR2 reads SVGIG (reference sequence). CDR3 sequence reads: CAWSKGANTEAFF. CDR3 DNA: TGTGCCTGGAGTAAAGGGGCGAACACTGAAGCTTTCTTT.